Each of the 3 T cell receptor beta chains below was sequenced from the same sample in a study of cytomegalovirus exposure and HLA in healthy donors. The repertoire was sequenced with immunoSEQ multiplex PCR; TCRdb's copy has only in-frame clones and lacks some. This sample carries some 88,000 clones, approximately 96% of them seen once, and the ten largest clones take 0.78%. Material for sequencing was PBMCs. The receptors were gathered from a man aged 18 to 29 in good health and CMV-seronegative.

The genes are TRBV19 and TRBJ2-7; 8 positions match TRBD2. Germline values: CDR1 LNHDA, CDR2 SQIVND (reference sequence). The CDR3 is 13 amino acids. J lost 4 bases, V lost 5 bases, and 4 bases had no gene match. In nucleotides, the CDR3 is TGTGCCAGTAGTCCCGGGAGGGGGTACGAGCAGTACGTC. This codes for CASSPGRGYEQYV.

This clone was observed a handful of times. J is TRBJ1-4 and V is TRBV25-1, with a possible D match to TRBD1 (6 bases). CDR1 is MGHDK and CDR2 is SYGVNS in the germline V gene. Trimming left V 2 bases short and J 10 bases short, with 20 bases between. The CDR3 contains 16 residues. The CDR3 DNA reads TGTGCCAGCAGTGAAGTGAGGGAGGGGGGGTTCGGAAAACTGTTTTTT. Its protein is CASSEVREGGFGKLFF.

The rearrangement joins TRBV19 to TRBJ1-1, with TRBD1 identical over 8 bases. Germline V lookup: CDR1 LNHDA, CDR2 SQIVND (reference sequence). The CDR3 covers 15 residues. J was trimmed by 4 bases and V by 3 bases; bases with no gene match: 7. The CDR3 region is CASSMGDRGGTEAFF. The CDR3 coding sequence is TGTGCCAGTAGTATGGGCGACAGGGGAGGCACTGAAGCTTTCTTT.